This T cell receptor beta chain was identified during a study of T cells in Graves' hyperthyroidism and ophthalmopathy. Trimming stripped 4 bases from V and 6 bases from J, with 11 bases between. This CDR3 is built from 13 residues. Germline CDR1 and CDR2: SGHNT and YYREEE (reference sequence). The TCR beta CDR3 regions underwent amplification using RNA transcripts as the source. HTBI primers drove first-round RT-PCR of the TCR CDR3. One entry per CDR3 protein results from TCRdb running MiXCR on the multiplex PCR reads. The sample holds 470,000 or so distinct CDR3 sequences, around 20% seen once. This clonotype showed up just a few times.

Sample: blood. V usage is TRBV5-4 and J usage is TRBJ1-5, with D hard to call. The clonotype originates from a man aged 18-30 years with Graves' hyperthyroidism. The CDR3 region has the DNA TGTGCCAGCAGCCCGGACCGTGGTCAGCCCCAGCATTTT. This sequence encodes CASSPDRGQPQHF.